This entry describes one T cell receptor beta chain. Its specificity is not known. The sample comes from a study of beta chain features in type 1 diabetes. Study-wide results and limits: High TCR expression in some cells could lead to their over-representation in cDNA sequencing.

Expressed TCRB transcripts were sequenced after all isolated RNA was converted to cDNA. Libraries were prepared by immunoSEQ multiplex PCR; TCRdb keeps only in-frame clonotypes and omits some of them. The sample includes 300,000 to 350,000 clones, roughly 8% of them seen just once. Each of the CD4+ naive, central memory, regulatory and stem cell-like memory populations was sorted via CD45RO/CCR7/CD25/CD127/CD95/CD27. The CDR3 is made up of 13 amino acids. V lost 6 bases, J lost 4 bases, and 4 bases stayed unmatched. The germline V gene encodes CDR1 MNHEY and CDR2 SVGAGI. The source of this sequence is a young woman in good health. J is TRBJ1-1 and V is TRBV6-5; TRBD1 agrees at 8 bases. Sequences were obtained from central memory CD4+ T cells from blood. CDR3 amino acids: CASRETGATEAFF. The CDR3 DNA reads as TGTGCCAGCAGGGAGACAGGGGCCACTGAAGCTTTCTTT.